A single sample is the source of the 3 T cell receptor beta chains below, sequenced in a study of shared clonotypes between healthy human individuals. Positively selected for CCR7, the CD45RO-negative cells used as naive CD8 cells excluded terminally differentiated effector memory CD45RA+ cells. TCRdb keeps only in-frame clones here, not all; method: immunoSEQ multiplex PCR. The table records nearly 600,000 clones, over 95% of them present only once. What was sequenced was naive CD8+ T cells sorted from blood. Receptor source: a woman younger than 45 in good health.

The V and J genes are TRBV4-1 and TRBJ1-2, with D possibly TRBD1 on 6 matching bases. V was clipped by 4 bases and J by 4 bases, with 10 bases between them. The V gene's germline CDR1 is MGHRA and CDR2 YSYEKL. This CDR3 comprises 13 residues. This CDR3 reads CASSPQGIYGYTF. CDR3 sequence (DNA): TGCGCCAGCAGCCCCCAGGGGATCTATGGCTACACCTTC.

The gene calls are TRBV6-6 and TRBJ1-2; unclear D gene. The CDR3 is 15 residues long. Germline V gene lookup returns CDR1 MNHNY and CDR2 SVGAGI (reference sequence). With 0 bases removed from V and 3 bases from J, the gap between germline ends came to 11 bases. CDR3 in amino acids: CASSYSIGEDYGYTF. In DNA, the CDR3 is TGTGCCAGCAGTTACTCGATCGGGGAAGACTATGGCTACACCTTC.

V is TRBV7-9 and J is TRBJ1-5, with 9 bases lining up with TRBD1. This CDR3 has 15 residues. V lost 1 base, J lost 4 bases, and 2 bases stayed unmatched. CDR1 is SEHNR, CDR2 FQNEAQ, per germline (reference sequence). The chain's CDR3 is CASSLEGTGNQPQHF. CDR3 nucleotides: TGTGCCAGCAGCTTAGAGGGGACAGGGAATCAGCCCCAGCATTTT.